Presented here are 24 T cell receptor beta chains from one specimen sequenced in a study of CD8+CD57+ T cells in acquired aplastic anemia. Researchers used genomic DNA as the template to profile TCR beta VDJ and CDR3. Each CDR3 protein gets one entry after TCRdb re-called the reads with MiXCR. The profile covers roughly 200,000 distinct CDR3 sequences, with 63% appearing a single time and roughly 43% taken by the ten largest. Before being chosen for sequencing, patients had shown CD8+CD57+ cell expansion by flow cytometry. Sequences were obtained from sorted CD4+, CD8+, or CD8+CD57+ T cells (not recorded which) from PBMCs. The receptor set was obtained from a human donor with aplastic anemia.

This chain joins TRBV5-1 and TRBJ2-7; 10 bases align to TRBD1. Germline values: CDR1 SGHRS, CDR2 YFSETQ. The CDR3 consists of 15 residues. V was clipped by 4 bases and J by 2 bases; unmatched bases: 6. As DNA, the CDR3 is TGCGCCAGCAGCCCCCGACAGGGGGCAACCTACGAGCAGTACTTC. Translation gives CASSPRQGATYEQYF. The full variable domain, its missing parts supplied by reference TRBV5-1 and TRBJ2-7, is KAGVTQTPRYLIKTRGQQVTLSCSPISGHRSVSWYQQTPGQGLQFLFEYFSETQRNKGNFPGRFSGRQFSNSRSEMNVSTLELGDSALYLCASSPRQGATYEQYFGPGTRLTVT.

In the case of this clonotype: Germline and junction disagree at one end, which may indicate a read error. This sequence joins TRBV10-3 and TRBJ2-7, with D uncertain. CDR1 and CDR2 from the germline V gene are ENHRY and SYGVKD. CDR3 length equals 12 residues. Here the CDR3 reads CASSYVSTEQYF. The DNA of the CDR3 is TGTGCCAGCAGTTACGTCAGTACCGAGCAGTACTTC.

This clonotype was seen at least ten times. The chain joins TRBV6-5 to TRBJ1-5; 9 nucleotides match TRBD1. This CDR3 contains 15 residues. CDR1 and CDR2 (germline): MNHEY, SVGAGI. The trim removed 6 bases at V and 4 bases at J, leaving 7 bases unmatched. The DNA of the CDR3 is TGTGCCAGCAGGCTCGACAGGGGGGCAAATCAGCCCCAGCATTTT. It yields the protein CASRLDRGANQPQHF.

This clonotype was detected ten times or more. The chain couples TRBV7-9 to TRBJ2-7; tentatively, D is TRBD2 (5 bases). This CDR3 is 13 amino acids long. The germline V gene encodes CDR1 SEHNR and CDR2 FQNEAQ (reference sequence). V was clipped by 5 bases and J by 1 base, with 9 bases between them. The CDR3 spells CASSPRASYEQYF. CDR3 nucleotides: TGTGCCAGCAGCCCGCGGGCTTCCTACGAGCAGTACTTC.

The table lists this clonotype with many counts. The chain combines TRBV4-1 with TRBJ1-2; D possibly corresponds to TRBD1 (5 bases). The CDR3 is 13 residues long. V lost 3 bases and J lost 13, with 18 bases in between. From germline, CDR1 is MGHRA and CDR2 YSYEKL. CDR3 protein: CASSQIPSRGLTF. CDR3 coding DNA: TGCGCCAGCAGCCAGATCCCCTCCCGGGGACTCACCTTC.

This chain connects TRBV2 to TRBJ2-3; no clear D gene. Germline V gene sequence: CDR1 SNHLY, CDR2 FYNNEI. This CDR3 spans 10 amino acids. V lost 9 bases to trimming and J lost 3 bases, with 4 bases between them. CDR3 sequence reads: CASLTDTQYF. The CDR3 DNA sequence: TGTGCCAGTTTAACAGATACGCAGTATTTT.

The chain combines TRBV2 with TRBJ1-2; 7 bases match TRBD1. The CDR3 has 15 amino acids. Germline trimming cut 2 bases from V and 4 bases from J; bases unmatched to any gene: 7. From germline, CDR1 is SNHLY and CDR2 FYNNEI. CDR3 DNA sequence: TGTGCCAGCAGTGAACTGGGAGGGGGCGTCTATGGCTACACCTTC. Protein product: CASSELGGGVYGYTF.

About this clonotype itself: Germline and junction disagree at one end, which may indicate a read error. V usage is TRBV2 and J usage is TRBJ2-7; the match to TRBD1 covers 7 bases. This CDR3 is 15 amino acids long. Germline CDR1 SNHLY, CDR2 FYNNEI. The CDR3 coding sequence is TGTGTCAGCAGTGAGGTAGACAGGGCCATCTACGAGCAGTACTTC. It encodes CVSSEVDRAIYEQYF.

This clonotype showed up many times. The chain carries TRBV6-2 or TRBV6-3 and TRBJ2-3; D uncertain. V lost 4 bases and J 4 bases, leaving 6 bases between the germline ends. The CDR3 loop spans 12 amino acids. The germline CDR1 and CDR2 sequences are MNHEY and SVGEGT. The CDR3 coding sequence is TGTGCCAGCAGTTCCCGGTCAGATACGCAGTATTTT. Its translation is CASSSRSDTQYF.

Concerning this clonotype: At one of its ends the junction is not consistent with the germline gene, which may arise from a read error. The chain employs TRBV10-1 and TRBJ2-1; D tentatively reads TRBD1 or TRBD2 (5 bases each). Germline CDR1 is WNHNN and CDR2 is SYGVQD (reference sequence). This CDR3 has 10 residues. The CDR3 DNA follows: TGCGCCAGCCGAGGGGCGGGCAATGGTTTC. It is translated as CASRGAGNGF.

The rearrangement joins TRBV5-1 to TRBJ2-1; D is undetermined. Trimming shortened V by 4 bases and J by 5 bases, and 7 bases separated the two germline ends. From germline, CDR1 is SGHRS and CDR2 YFSETQ. The CDR3 sequence is 12 residues long. The chain's CDR3 is CASSPGNNEQFF. CDR3 nucleotide sequence: TGCGCCAGCAGCCCAGGAAACAATGAGCAGTTCTTC.

This clonotype was picked up a small number of times. V usage is TRBV19 and J usage is TRBJ1-2; D is undetermined. This CDR3 is built from 14 residues. Trimming took 6 bases from V and 8 from J, leaving 19 bases between them. Germline V lookup: CDR1 LNHDA, CDR2 SQIVND (reference sequence). The DNA for the CDR3 is TGTGCCAGTAGCCCAAGCCCCCCGGTCGGCGGCTACACCTTC. Translating it yields CASSPSPPVGGYTF.

The V call is TRBV2, the J call TRBJ2-2, with D tentatively TRBD2 (6 bases). V gave up 6 bases and J gave up 1 base, with 12 bases separating them. In germline, CDR1 is SNHLY, CDR2 FYNNEI. The CDR3 consists of 15 residues. Written as DNA, the CDR3 is TGTGCCAGCAGACTGTATAGCGGGAACACCGGGGAGCTGTTTTTT. Translating gives CASRLYSGNTGELFF.

The V gene is TRBV7-9, the J gene TRBJ2-5; no clear D. This CDR3 comprises 13 residues. In germline, CDR1 is SEHNR, CDR2 FQNEAQ (reference sequence). V was cut by 8 bases and J by 7 bases, with 17 bases left in between. CDR3: CASQPRIVATQYF. CDR3 nucleotide sequence: TGTGCCAGCCAACCACGGATTGTAGCGACCCAGTACTTC.

Turning to this clonotype: The DNA is left out, because the CDR3 cannot be placed on it with certainty; the CDR3 is given as TCRdb lists it. The chain is built from TRBV19 and TRBJ1-2; the DNA was not compared with TRBD1, the D call given in the table. The CDR3 contains 15 residues when both ends are counted. The germline V gene encodes CDR1 LNHDA and CDR2 SQIVND (reference sequence). CDR3 residues: CASSIVGQGNYGCTF.

This clonotype turned up a few times. The chain employs TRBV7-8 and TRBJ2-3; no firm D call. Germline lookup yields CDR1 SGHVS and CDR2 FQNEAQ. V was shortened by 0 bases and J by 4 bases, with 2 bases between the two germline ends. The CDR3 totals 12 residues. CDR3 nucleotide sequence: TGTGCCAGCAGCTTAGCCTCAGATACGCAGTATTTT. Its translation is CASSLASDTQYF. The full variable domain, with the rest looked up from reference TRBV7-8 and TRBJ2-3, is GAGVSQSPRYKVAKRGQDVALRCDPISGHVSLFWYQQALGQGPEFLTYFQNEAQLDKSGLPSDRFFAERPEGSVSTLKIQRTQQEDSAVYLCASSLASDTQYFGPGTRLTVL.

The chain employs TRBV7-8 and TRBJ1-2; D gene uncertain. The CDR3 totals 14 residues. Germline values: CDR1 SGHVS, CDR2 FQNEAQ. V was shortened by 1 base and J by 8 bases, with 14 bases between the two germline ends. CDR3 sequence: CASSLDGRDRGYTF. The CDR3 DNA is TGTGCCAGCAGCTTAGATGGGAGGGATCGAGGCTACACCTTC.

Only a few counts were recorded for this clonotype. A single base separates this from a much larger clone, so it may be a read error. The genes are TRBV6-6 and TRBJ1-1; D unresolved. In germline, CDR1 is MNHNY, CDR2 SVGAGI (reference sequence). V shed 5 bases and J shed 7 bases, with 17 bases lying between them. The CDR3 loop spans 14 amino acids. The CDR3 nucleotides are TGTGCCAGCAGTGCCTACACGGTCCTGATTGAAGCTTTCTTT. Residues: CASSAYTVLIEAFF.

The rearrangement links TRBV2 to TRBJ1-1, with a possible D match to TRBD1 (5 bases). Germline V gene data show CDR1 as SNHLY and CDR2 as FYNNEI. V shed 4 bases and J shed 5 bases, with 14 bases lying between them. The CDR3 sequence is 14 residues long. The CDR3 sequence is CASSGQFRGTEAFF. CDR3 DNA: TGTGCCAGCAGTGGACAGTTTAGAGGGACTGAAGCTTTCTTT.

The J gene is TRBJ1-3, the V gene TRBV9, with D uncertain. Trimming removed 3 bases from V and 0 bases from J, with 16 bases in between. CDR1 and CDR2 (germline): SGDLS, YYNGEE. This CDR3 spans 17 amino acids. CDR3 DNA: TGTGCCAGCAGCGCAATGGGGAGAGCTAACTCTGGAAACACCATATATTTT. Its translation: CASSAMGRANSGNTIYF.

The chain links TRBV6-5 to TRBJ1-4; D is ambiguous. The CDR3 is 15 amino acids. Germline V CDR1 and CDR2: MNHEY, SVGAGI. The V end lost 4 bases, the J end lost 9 bases, and 18 bases lay between the germline ends. The CDR3 DNA sequence: TGTGCCAGCAGTTCCCCGGGTGTGTCGGGAAAAAAACTGTTTTTT. Translating gives CASSSPGVSGKKLFF.

The chain employs TRBV7-3 and TRBJ2-1; TRBD2 matches 7 bases. Germline CDR1 is SGHTA and CDR2 is FQGTGA. The CDR3 is 13 residues long. V was pared by 8 bases and J by 8 bases, with 9 bases of the junction left unmatched. The DNA of the CDR3 is TGTGCCAGCGGCCAAGCGGGGCTCGATGAGCAGTTCTTC. This gives the protein CASGQAGLDEQFF.

The chain couples TRBV7-3 to TRBJ2-1, with a tentative D call TRBD2 (5 bases). Germline V lookup: CDR1 SGHTA, CDR2 FQGTGA. The CDR3 covers 13 residues. V lost 1 base and J 4 bases, leaving 5 bases between the germline ends. The CDR3 protein is CASSLIAYNEQFF. CDR3 bases: TGTGCCAGCAGCTTAATAGCGTACAATGAGCAGTTCTTC.

This clonotype was detected only once. Since no conserved phenylalanine or tryptophan closes the CDR3, a read error is the likely cause. The rearrangement uses TRBV7-8 and TRBJ2-5, with 11 bases aligning to TRBD2. This CDR3 spans 16 amino acids. Germline V gene lookup returns CDR1 SGHVS and CDR2 FQNEAQ. The V segment lost 5 bases and the J segment 0 bases; nucleotides outside the gene matches: 5. CDR3 in amino acids: CASSPRLAGNQETQYS. The CDR3 region has the DNA TGTGCCAGCAGCCCGAGACTAGCGGGGAACCAAGAGACCCAGTACTCC.